The entry below describes one TCR beta chain. What it binds is not known. The data were obtained in a study of T-cell memory formation after mild COVID-19. Background on the study: The two donors had largely donor-specific TCR clusters. Study-level points and caveats: Clones which contracted sat mainly in CM and EM if CD4+, and in EMRA if CD8+. What remained unconfirmed was the SARS-CoV-2 specificity of second-wave clones peaking on day 37.

The CDR3 is 16 residues long. The ends were cut back, 2 bases at V and 4 bases at J, with 17 bases in the middle. Germline CDR1 SGHRS, CDR2 YFSETQ. 5'RACE with constant-segment primers yielded barcoded, UMI-tagged TCR alpha and TCR beta cDNA libraries. Using its own MiXCR run on the 5' RACE reads, TCRdb lists one record per CDR3 protein. The data hold 300,000 to 350,000 distinct CDR3 sequences, with just under 20% observed a single time. The sequence was collected from a young man who had mild COVID-19 (a few samples of this study predate the infection). Cell type and time point are not known. The rearrangement uses TRBV5-1 and TRBJ2-3; D perhaps matches TRBD2 (5 bases). The sequenced sample consisted of PBMCs or a T cell subset sorted from them (not recorded which). The CDR3 reads CASSFSGERTSDTQYF. In nucleotides, the CDR3 is TGCGCCAGCAGCTTTTCCGGGGAAAGGACGTCAGATACGCAGTATTTT.